The sequence of this T cell receptor beta chain was determined in a study of blood T cells in healthy people across ages (dated by TCRdb to about 2015). Notes on the research overall: Template switching captured roughly one uniquely barcoded TCR beta cDNA molecule per two T cells in model experiments. The study measured age-related changes in TCR beta repertoire diversity using deep sequencing normalized with unique cDNA molecular identifiers. The donors were divided into four age groups: young (average approximately 17 years), middle-aged (approximately 42), aged (approximately 59) and long-lived (82). For two donors (one aged 18 to 30 and one aged 80 or older), the study analyzed two additional independent replicas of 1 million unique cDNA reads from the same blood draw. What the study reported, not specific to this receptor: Donor CMV infection status was unknown, potentially confounding age-related changes in expanded clonotypes. Estimates of total diversity based on one million sequenced T cells were considered lower bounds and underestimates. Conclusive comparison of naive and antigen-experienced compartments was prevented by the profiling of bulk unsorted PBMCs. The long-lived group showed more naive CD4+ T cells, fewer expanded clones and increased TCR diversity than the aged group, suggesting age selection. The percentage of naive T cells measured by flow cytometry correlated strongly with observed TCR beta diversity. Observed TCR beta diversity per million T cells fell roughly linearly with age, and a significant reduction was already apparent by age around 36.

The 39 donors, aged 6 to 90 years, were systemically healthy Caucasian individuals from Russia. Each donor gave around 9.5 milliliters of peripheral blood, collected into EDTA-treated Vacutainer tubes. Ficoll-Paque density-gradient centrifugation was used to isolate PBMCs, with at least 6.5 million per sample. Trizol reagent was used to extract total RNA from PBMCs, with at least 6 micrograms per sample. For every donor, an aliquot of PBMCs went through flow cytometry to measure the percentages of naive CD45RAhigh/CD27high T cells. The germline V gene (reference sequence) gives CDR1 as DFQATT and CDR2 as SNEGSKA. The junction shows trimming of 6 bases on V and 2 bases on J, plus 4 bases between the germline ends. Measured from the cysteine to the phenylalanine, the CDR3 is 10 residues long. The CDR3 DNA has 30 bases and is translated from base 1. Library preparation employed 5' RACE. The instrument given in TCRdb is Illumina HiSeq 2500. A second PCR of 7 to 11 cycles was run with a J-beta primer mix and a sample-barcoded 5' primer. A template-switch 5' adaptor carrying 12 random nucleotides introduced a unique molecular identifier onto each TCR beta cDNA molecule. At least 3 million CDR3-containing paired-end reads were obtained from each sample. The Mint cDNA synthesis kit, primed by a TRBC-specific oligonucleotide, was used to synthesize first-strand cDNA from all RNA. After uracil-DNA glycosylase treatment, a first 18-cycle PCR used universal primers M1SS and BC2_uni_R on all cDNA. Per the source publication's procedure: For normalization, 1 million high-quality reads, each with a distinct molecular identifier, were randomly selected from each sample. Reads with shared molecular identifiers were discarded instead of being binned into consensus sequences. CDR3 identification, clonotype clustering and error correction used MiTCR with a Q25 quality threshold and the strictest error-elimination algorithm. A nonparametric unseen species model using Euler transformation provided a lower-bound estimate of total TCR beta diversity. TCRdb's own reprocessing of the public reads used fastp at Q25 and MiXCR and kept productive beta chains. CDR3 protein duplicates are merged, each entry listing the most common genes and DNA. None of the V and J calls come from the authors' own analysis; TCRdb made them. Within this sample are about 540,000 distinct CDR3 sequences, with less than 25% of them counted one time only. The ten largest account for 8.5% to 9.5% of the sample.

Concerning this clonotype: Its antigen has not been determined. The record has no base qualities; no much larger clone is one base away.

These data also featured in a second study, about T cells of mothers and their children. The other study reports the following: Nine systemically healthy Caucasian individuals served as donors, namely three mothers together with their six children. cDNA synthesis used all of the extracted RNA, with 1.5 ug of RNA in each 15 ul reaction. In the second PCR, sample barcodes and 2-4 random nucleotides were introduced via the M1S primer. Over 8.5 million TCR beta CDR3 reads were obtained for each mother, and millions of reads were obtained for each child. TCR recombination output is similarly shaped by thymic selection in related and unrelated pairs, with a minor effect exerted by inherited differences. Normalized repertoire overlap in related mother-child pairs was always slightly higher than in unrelated mother-child pairs, but the difference was never significant. No persistent microchimeric T cell clones were detected, at a sensitivity of 80 to 100 clones per million clonotypes. Deep NGS was used in the study to compare the TCR beta repertoires of mothers and children and to look for features that separate related mother-child pairs from unrelated individuals. Mothers averaged roughly 40 +/- 4 years of age and children averaged approximately 12 +/- 4 years. After adapters were ligated using NEBNext reagents, the libraries underwent 100+100 nt paired-end sequencing on an Illumina HiSeq 2000. To avoid cross-contamination, the mother libraries and the child libraries were prepared a month apart and sequenced in separate runs. For each donor, somewhere between about 500,000 and 2,000,000 distinct TCR beta clonotypes were identified. Naive TCR beta clonotypes were estimated from low-frequency clonotypes matched to each donor's FACS-determined naive share, without sorting.

Sequenced sample: blood. The clonotype was recovered from a boy aged 5 to 17 in good health. The rearranged segments are TRBV20-1 and TRBJ1-2; the D gene lacks a confident call. The encoded CDR3 is CSALNYGYTF. Here is the DNA: TGCAGTGCCCTGAACTATGGCTACACCTTC.